These 20 T cell receptor beta chains share one sample of origin, sequenced in a study of blood T cell repertoires in COVID-19 (dated by TCRdb to about 2020). Library generation was performed with the immunoSEQ multiplex PCR assay. Sourced from immuneACCESS, this table was stored by TCRdb with only in-frame sequences that have V and J called. A share of the clones is absent; for the studies checked, an unresolved V gene accounts for under half, and the remainder has no known explanation. Within this sample are some 200,000 clones, with approximately 80% of them counted one time only. The ten largest account for 10% of the sample. The sequenced sample was peripheral blood. These receptors were taken from a woman of 80 years or more with acute or convalescent COVID-19.

This clone has a count of ten or more. This rearrangement joins TRBV4-3 to TRBJ2-1; TRBD2 might be the D (6 bases). CDR1 and CDR2 from the germline V gene are LGHNA and YSLEER. V shed 4 bases and J shed 1 base, with 11 bases lying between them. There are 15 residues in the CDR3. The CDR3 sequence: CASSPTGGSYNEQFF. The CDR3 bases are TGCGCCAGCAGCCCCACCGGGGGTTCCTACAATGAGCAGTTCTTC.

V is TRBV7-3 and J is TRBJ2-3; 10 nucleotides agree with TRBD2. The germline V gene encodes CDR1 SGHTA and CDR2 FQGTGA. This CDR3 comprises 17 residues. V lost 1 base, J lost 7 bases, and 11 bases stayed unmatched. CDR3 in amino acids: CASSLNAPAGGLNTQYF. DNA of the CDR3: TGTGCCAGCAGCTTAAATGCCCCAGCGGGGGGGCTGAATACGCAGTATTTT.

This clone was counted once. The chain employs TRBV30 and TRBJ2-7, with 12 positions matching TRBD2. CDR1 and CDR2 from the germline V gene are GTSNPN and SVGIG (reference sequence). J lost 4 bases, V lost 2 bases, and 6 bases had no gene match. CDR3 length: 15 residues. In nucleotides, the CDR3 is TGTGCCTGGAGTCCCGCTAGCGGGAGGGTTTACGAGCAGTACTTC. It codes for CAWSPASGRVYEQYF.

The V gene is TRBV7-8, the J gene TRBJ1-5; 7 bases map to TRBD1. The CDR3 runs to 18 residues. Germline V gene lookup returns CDR1 SGHVS and CDR2 FQNEAQ. With 4 bases clipped from V and 3 bases from J, the junction kept 15 bases outside the gene matches. The CDR3 protein is CASSSDRALGGINQPQHF. DNA of the CDR3: TGTGCCAGCAGCTCCGACAGGGCCCTAGGAGGTATCAATCAGCCCCAGCATTTT.

The rearrangement joins TRBV10-2 to TRBJ2-4; the D gene is possibly TRBD2 (7 bases). Deletions cut 2 bases from V and 0 bases from J, with 20 bases between. Germline V gene data show CDR1 as WSHSY and CDR2 as SAAADI. This CDR3 contains 19 residues. The CDR3 DNA reads TGCGCCAGCAGTGAGGGGGGACTACAGGGTAATTTAGCCAAAAACATTCAGTACTTC. Its translation is CASSEGGLQGNLAKNIQYF.

The rearrangement joins TRBV18 to TRBJ1-6, with 9 bases that match TRBD1. V dropped 3 bases and J dropped 7; count of bases not matched to a gene: 10. CDR3 length equals 17 residues. Germline V CDR1 and CDR2: KGHSH, LQKENI. CDR3 sequence reads: CASSPRETGGNNSPLHF. For the CDR3, the DNA is TGTGCCAGCTCACCGAGAGAGACAGGGGGTAACAATTCACCCCTCCACTTT.

This chain joins TRBV19 and TRBJ2-3; D possibly corresponds to TRBD2 (6 bases). This CDR3 has 11 amino acids. The V gene lost 11 bases and the J gene lost 6 bases, with 12 bases spanning the gap. Germline CDR1 reads LNHDA; CDR2 reads SQIVND (reference sequence). The CDR3 loop reads CALRGGDTQYF. The DNA for the CDR3 is TGTGCCTTACGTGGGGGGGATACGCAGTATTTT.

As concerns this clone: The identical CDR3 is also encoded by other nucleotide sequences in the sample. V usage is TRBV30 and J usage is TRBJ1-1; maybe TRBD1 (5 bases). The V end was cut by 1 base, the J end by 0 bases, with 6 bases between. The CDR3 is 13 residues long. Looked up from germline, CDR1 is GTSNPN and CDR2 is SVGIG (reference sequence). Here the CDR3 reads CAWSGQMNTEAFF. DNA of the CDR3: TGTGCCTGGAGTGGACAGATGAACACTGAAGCTTTCTTT.

V is TRBV29-1 and J is TRBJ2-7; TRBD1 aligns across 10 bases. Germline CDR1 and CDR2: SQVTM and ANQGSEA. The V segment lost 6 bases and the J segment 6 bases; nucleotides outside the gene matches: 5. The CDR3 length is 12 residues. The DNA of the CDR3 is TGCAGCGTACGACAGGGGGCGGGCGAGCAGTACTTC. It is translated as CSVRQGAGEQYF.

The gene calls are TRBV10-3 and TRBJ1-5, with 11 bases lining up with TRBD1. The germline CDR1 and CDR2 sequences are ENHRY and SYGVKD. The CDR3 contains 17 residues. Trimming removed 5 bases from V and 1 base from J; junction bases left unmatched: 7. The CDR3 DNA reads TGTGCCATCAGTCCGGACAGGGGGCAGGCCAGCAATCAGCCCCAGCATTTT. Amino acids: CAISPDRGQASNQPQHF.

This chain uses TRBV21-1 with TRBJ2-7; the tabulated D call, TRBD1, remains unverified against the DNA. TRBV21-1 is reported as a pseudogene. CDR3 length equals 17 residues. In nucleotides, the CDR3 is TGTGCCAGCAGCACACAAATTCGACAGGGGTCCTCCTACGAGCAGTACTTC. It codes for CASSTQIRQGSSYEQYF.

V is TRBV19 and J is TRBJ1-6, with 8 nucleotides matching TRBD1. V lost 3 bases and J lost 10; bases outside the gene matches: 8. The CDR3 totals 15 residues. Germline lookup yields CDR1 LNHDA and CDR2 SQIVND (reference sequence). CDR3 coding DNA: TGTGCCAGTAGTATTTATCAGGGGGCCAACTCACCCCTCCACTTT. Its translation: CASSIYQGANSPLHF. Filled out from reference TRBV19 and TRBJ1-6, the complete variable domain reads DGGITQSPKYLFRKEGQNVTLSCEQNLNHDAMYWYRQDPGQGLRLIYYSQIVNDFQKGDIAEGYSVSREKKESFPLTVTSAQKNPTAFYLCASSIYQGANSPLHFGNGTRLTVT.

This chain uses TRBV30 with TRBJ1-5; 10 nucleotides line up with TRBD1. CDR3 length equals 15 residues. V gave up 0 bases and J gave up 7 bases; unmatched junction bases: 6. In germline, CDR1 is GTSNPN, CDR2 SVGIG (reference sequence). CDR3 in DNA: TGTGCCTGGAGTGTCCAGGGACAGGGGAGACAGCCCCAGCATTTT. As protein: CAWSVQGQGRQPQHF.

The J gene is TRBJ2-1, the V gene TRBV29-1; D may be TRBD2 (5 bases). Trimming stripped 3 bases from V and 6 bases from J, with 15 bases between. Looked up from germline, CDR1 is SQVTM and CDR2 is ANQGSEA. The CDR3 has 14 amino acids. The CDR3 sequence: CSVDISRGGNEQFF. In DNA, the CDR3 is TGCAGCGTTGATATCTCTAGAGGAGGCAATGAGCAGTTCTTC.

This chain connects TRBV19 to TRBJ1-1, with no clear D. V gave up 1 base and J gave up 4 bases, with 7 bases separating them. Germline V lookup: CDR1 LNHDA, CDR2 SQIVND (reference sequence). The CDR3 is 13 amino acids. CDR3 DNA sequence: TGTGCCAGTAGTATAGGCCGGTTCACTGAAGCTTTCTTT. This sequence encodes CASSIGRFTEAFF.

The rearrangement uses TRBV11-3 and TRBJ2-5; D is perhaps TRBD1 (5 bases). Trimming cost V 2 bases and J 1 base, with 20 bases left between them. The CDR3 has 18 amino acids. CDR1 and CDR2 (germline): SGHNT, YENEEA. For the CDR3, the DNA is TGTGCCAGCAGCTTACGTCCAGGGTCATCCACCGTCCAAGAGACCCAGTACTTC. Translation gives CASSLRPGSSTVQETQYF.

The gene calls are TRBV4-1 and TRBJ2-2, with 10 nucleotides matching TRBD2. The V gene's germline CDR1 is MGHRA and CDR2 YSYEKL. This CDR3 has 15 amino acids. V gave up 6 bases and J gave up 2 bases; unmatched junction bases: 3. In DNA, the CDR3 is TGCGCCAGCAGGGAGCGGGAGGGAAACACCGGGGAGCTGTTTTTT. Protein product: CASREREGNTGELFF.

This chain uses TRBV18 with TRBJ2-2, with 8 bases aligning to TRBD1. CDR3 length: 16 residues. J was trimmed by 5 bases and V by 2 bases; bases with no gene match: 7. The germline V gene has CDR1 KGHSH and CDR2 LQKENI. CDR3 sequence: CASSPTGQGATGELFF. CDR3 bases: TGTGCCAGCTCACCAACGGGCCAGGGGGCTACCGGGGAGCTGTTTTTT.

CDR3 amino acids: CASSVALGAGYEQYF. CDR3 in DNA: TGTGCCAGCAGCGTAGCTCTCGGGGCGGGGTACGAGCAGTACTTC. The chain is built from TRBV9 and TRBJ2-7; D is possibly TRBD2 (6 bases). In germline, CDR1 is SGDLS, CDR2 YYNGEE. The CDR3 spans 15 residues. Trimming removed 0 bases from V and 4 bases from J, with 14 bases in between.

The chain employs TRBV24-1 and TRBJ1-1; D is ambiguous. Germline V lookup: CDR1 KGHDR, CDR2 SFDVKD. V was clipped by 2 bases and J by 1 base, with 13 bases between them. This CDR3 is 16 amino acids long. The CDR3: CATSDSEGGPNTEAFF. In DNA, the CDR3 is TGTGCCACCAGTGATTCTGAGGGAGGACCGAACACTGAAGCTTTCTTT.